Following are 8 T cell receptor beta chains from one sample sequenced in a study of CD8 T cells in ankylosing spondylitis. Study-level points and caveats: Ankylosing spondylitis blood seemed to carry a telltale TCR beta motif made of roughly eight highly homologous variants.

Their antigens remain unidentified. TCRdb processed the 5' RACE reads anew with MiXCR; each CDR3 protein has one entry. This table has 670,000 or so distinct CDR3 sequences, around 20% appearing once. Sequencing used blood, either unsorted or a sorted T cell fraction (not recorded which). Receptors originate from a male donor with ankylosing spondylitis.

Only a few counts were recorded for this clonotype. The chain joins TRBV5-1 to TRBJ2-1, with 9 bases identical to TRBD1. The CDR3 length is 15 residues. In germline, CDR1 is SGHRS, CDR2 YFSETQ. The trim removed 2 bases at V and 4 bases at J, leaving 4 bases unmatched. The CDR3 sequence is CASSLGTGKYNEQFF. The CDR3, as DNA: TGCGCCAGCAGCTTAGGGACAGGGAAATACAATGAGCAGTTCTTC.

In its sample, this clonotype was seen a few times. The rearrangement uses TRBV4-1 and TRBJ1-3; D is uncertain. CDR1 and CDR2 (germline): MGHRA, YSYEKL. Trimming took off 0 bases at V and 8 bases at J, with 11 bases between the two ends. The CDR3 is 14 residues long. The CDR3 region has the DNA TGCGCCAGCAGCCAAGAGTGGCTACTGCACACCATATATTTT. Protein sequence: CASSQEWLLHTIYF.

The chain joins TRBV12-3 or TRBV12-4 to TRBJ2-5, with 7 bases that match TRBD1. The CDR3 has 14 residues. V lost 0 bases to trimming and J lost 5 bases; unmatched junction nucleotides: 3. The CDR3 loop reads CASSLATGVETQYF. The CDR3 DNA reads TGTGCCAGCAGTTTAGCTACAGGGGTGGAGACCCAGTACTTC.

Only a few counts were recorded for this clonotype. The chain links TRBV18 to TRBJ2-5; possible D gene TRBD1, 6 bases. This CDR3 is 14 amino acids long. Trimming removed 3 bases from V and 0 bases from J, with 8 bases in between. Germline loops: CDR1 KGHSH, CDR2 LQKENI. CDR3 sequence (DNA): TGTGCCAGCTCACCTACAGGGAACCAAGAGACCCAGTACTTC. Residues: CASSPTGNQETQYF.

As for this clonotype: One end of the junction fails to match germline, which may point to a read error. The rearrangement uses TRBV12-3 or TRBV12-4 and TRBJ1-2; perhaps TRBD1 as D (5 bases). The CDR3 length is 12 residues. The CDR3: CASSLHMGPPHF. The CDR3 region has the DNA TGTGCCAGCAGTTTACATATGGGACCGCCACACTTC.

This clonotype was picked up a small number of times. This rearrangement joins TRBV4-2 to TRBJ2-2, with D perhaps being TRBD1 or TRBD2 (6 bases each). The CDR3 runs to 21 residues. Trimming left V 1 base short and J 2 bases short, with 26 bases between. In germline, CDR1 is LGHNA, CDR2 YNFKEQ. The CDR3 DNA reads TGTGCCAGCAGCCAAGGTACTCTCAGGGCTGCGGGGACATCCAACACCGGGGAGCTGTTTTTT. Protein sequence: CASSQGTLRAAGTSNTGELFF.

This chain connects TRBV2 to TRBJ2-7; tentative D call: TRBD1 (6 bases). The germline V gene encodes CDR1 SNHLY and CDR2 FYNNEI. The CDR3 has 12 amino acids. Between the trimmed V and J ends, which lost 6 bases and 3 bases, there was a span of 9 bases. Here the CDR3 reads CASSGDNYEQYF. CDR3 DNA: TGTGCCAGCAGCGGGGACAACTACGAGCAGTACTTC.

The genes are TRBV7-9 and TRBJ2-7, with D maybe TRBD1 (5 bases). CDR1 and CDR2 (germline): SEHNR, FQNEAQ (reference sequence). The V end was cut by 3 bases, the J end by 2 bases, with 11 bases between. The CDR3 runs 14 residues. CDR3 sequence reads: CASSFFDSTYEQYF. CDR3 nucleotides: TGTGCCAGCAGCTTTTTCGACAGTACCTACGAGCAGTACTTC. Full variable domain (remainder filled in from reference TRBV7-9 and TRBJ2-7): DTGVSQNPRHKITKRGQNVTFRCDPISEHNRLYWYRQTLGQGPEFLTYFQNEAQLEKSRLLSDRFSAERPKGSFSTLEIQRTEQGDSAMYLCASSFFDSTYEQYFGPGTRLTVT.